The present T cell receptor (beta chain) was sequenced within a study of blood T cell repertoires in COVID-19. Study details: The samples span acute and convalescent COVID-19 from the United States, Italy and Spain.

After removal of 1 base from V and 6 bases from J, the junction contained 11 bases not matched to a gene. Looked up from germline, CDR1 is SGHAT and CDR2 is FQDESV (reference sequence). This CDR3 comprises 16 residues. Clinical history reported by participants formed the basis on which cohorts were assigned. Sequencing used immunoSEQ multiplex PCR; TCRdb keeps in-frame clones, though not all of them. The table shows roughly 420,000 clones, with approximately 90% occurring only once. Sequencing input: PBMCs or T cells enriched from blood (not recorded which). The chain couples TRBV11-1 to TRBJ2-7; 8 positions match TRBD1. The source of this sequence is a woman in her twenties or thirties with acute COVID-19. CDR3 coding DNA: TGTGCCAGCAGCTTAGGACGGGGACAGGTGGCTTTCGAGCAGTACTTC. It is translated as CASSLGRGQVAFEQYF.